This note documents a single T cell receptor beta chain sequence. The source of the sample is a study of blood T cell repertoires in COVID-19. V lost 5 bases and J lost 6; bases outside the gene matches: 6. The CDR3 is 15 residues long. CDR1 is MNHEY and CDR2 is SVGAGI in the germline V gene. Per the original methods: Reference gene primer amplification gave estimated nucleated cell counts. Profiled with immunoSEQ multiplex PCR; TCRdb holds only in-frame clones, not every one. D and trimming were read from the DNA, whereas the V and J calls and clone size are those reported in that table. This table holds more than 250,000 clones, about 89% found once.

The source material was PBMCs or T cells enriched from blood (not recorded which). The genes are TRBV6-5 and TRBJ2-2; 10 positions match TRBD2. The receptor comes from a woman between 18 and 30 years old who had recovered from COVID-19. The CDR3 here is CASSPSGGAPGELFF. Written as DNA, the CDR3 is TGTGCCAGCAGTCCGAGCGGGGGGGCCCCCGGGGAGCTGTTTTTT.